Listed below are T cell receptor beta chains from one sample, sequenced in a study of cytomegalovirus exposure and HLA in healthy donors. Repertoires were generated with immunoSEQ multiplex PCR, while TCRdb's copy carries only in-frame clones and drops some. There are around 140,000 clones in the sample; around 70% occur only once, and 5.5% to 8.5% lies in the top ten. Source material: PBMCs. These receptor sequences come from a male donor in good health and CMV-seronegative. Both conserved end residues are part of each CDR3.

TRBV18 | CASSPVTSADGTQYF
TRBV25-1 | CASSEPGIGELFF
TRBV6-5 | CASSFPGGDTQYF
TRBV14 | CASSQVAAGANVLTF
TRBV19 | CASTLGHPNTEAFF
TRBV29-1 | CSAWTSGSLDEQFF
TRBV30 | CAWTLRGETQYF
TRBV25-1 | CASSIQGNNEKLFF
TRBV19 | CASRNLAEGYEQYF
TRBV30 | CAWRDLADTDTQYF
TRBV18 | CASSPPPAGNTEAFF
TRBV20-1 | CSANMGGQFF
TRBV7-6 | CASSPGTSGPQETQYF
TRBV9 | CASSVDEGSGETQYF
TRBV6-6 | CASSFRDTNEKLFF
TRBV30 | CAWSPGLAPLEQYF
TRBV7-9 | CASSLVRIGQGGEKLFF
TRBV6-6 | CASSPSAGAGDTQYF
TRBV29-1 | CSVEEASGGSNTGELFF
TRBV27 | CASSRRAGEQYF
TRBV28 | CASSGGASSYNSPLHF
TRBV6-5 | CASSETGTGTEAFF
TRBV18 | CASSPTGQGRYTQYF
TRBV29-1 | CSVDPGQGGYTF
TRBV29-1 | CSVRSGAGAYNEQFF
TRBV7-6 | CASSLGTGAYEQYF
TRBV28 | CASSPLTGLVTDTQYF
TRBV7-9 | CASSDLDRNKLYEQYF
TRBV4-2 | CASSQDQRGYTF
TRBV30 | CAWSLGQRNQPQHF
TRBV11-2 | CASSHRGGIKETQYF
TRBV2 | CASRRGLAGPGEQYF
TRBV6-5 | CASGSRENTEAFF
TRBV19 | CASNPDRQLQVRYF
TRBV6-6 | CASTVSAGSNTEAFF
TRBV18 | CASSPGQSNQPQHF
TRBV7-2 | CASSLGGQRTYEQYF
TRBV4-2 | CASSQDEGPQHF
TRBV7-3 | CASSRNTGELFF
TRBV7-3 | CASSPSREETQYF
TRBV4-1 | CASSQVGDRRAFF
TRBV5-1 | CASSFRTSGRTDEQYF
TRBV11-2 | CASSSRSYNSPLHF
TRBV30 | CAWRETELRNTF
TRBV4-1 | CASSFGQGVYGYTF
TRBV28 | CASSQGPFYEQYF
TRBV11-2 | CASSLGFSSYEQYF
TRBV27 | CASTSTEGAYYGYTF
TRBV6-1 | CASSSAGPPYEQYF